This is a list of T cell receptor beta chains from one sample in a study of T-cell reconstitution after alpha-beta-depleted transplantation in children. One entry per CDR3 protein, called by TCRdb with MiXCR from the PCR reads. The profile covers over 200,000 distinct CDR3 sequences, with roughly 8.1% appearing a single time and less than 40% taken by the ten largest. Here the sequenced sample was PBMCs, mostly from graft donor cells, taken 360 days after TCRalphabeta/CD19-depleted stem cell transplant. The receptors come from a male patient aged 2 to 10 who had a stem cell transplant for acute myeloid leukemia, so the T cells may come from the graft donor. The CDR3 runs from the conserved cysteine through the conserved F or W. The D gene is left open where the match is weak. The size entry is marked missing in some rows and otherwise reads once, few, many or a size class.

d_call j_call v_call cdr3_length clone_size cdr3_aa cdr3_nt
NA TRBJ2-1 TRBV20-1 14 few CSARPVLSYNEQFF TGCAGTGCTAGACCGGTGCTGTCCTACAATGAGCAGTTCTTC
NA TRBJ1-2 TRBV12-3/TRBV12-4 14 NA CASSLREGDYGYTF TGTGCCAGCAGTTTGAGGGAGGGTGACTATGGCTACACCTTC
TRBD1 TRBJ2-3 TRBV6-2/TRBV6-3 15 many CASSYGTGSTDTQYF TGTGCCAGCAGTTACGGGACAGGGAGCACAGATACGCAGTATTTT
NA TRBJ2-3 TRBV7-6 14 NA CASSLRPTTDTQYF TGTGCCAGCAGCCTTAGGCCGACCACAGATACGCAGTATTTT
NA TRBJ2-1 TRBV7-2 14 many CASSRDWNIDEQFF TGTGCCAGCAGCCGGGACTGGAACATCGATGAGCAGTTCTTC
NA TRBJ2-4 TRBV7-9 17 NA CASSPTGTPLAKNIQYF TGTGCCAGCAGCCCCACCGGGACACCACTAGCCAAAAACATTCAGTACTTC
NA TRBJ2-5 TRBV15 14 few CATSRVVREETQYF TGTGCCACCAGCAGAGTAGTCAGGGAAGAGACCCAGTACTTC
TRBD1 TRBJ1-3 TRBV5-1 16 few CASSGRTGLSGNTIYF TGCGCCAGCAGCGGGAGGACAGGCCTCTCTGGAAACACCATATATTTT
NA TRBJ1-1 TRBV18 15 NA CASSYRTDWNTEAFF TGTGCCAGCTCGTACAGGACAGATTGGAACACTGAAGCTTTCTTT
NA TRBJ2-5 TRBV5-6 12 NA CARGQGYETQYF TGTGCCAGGGGCCAGGGTTATGAGACCCAGTACTTC